The present entry profiles one T cell receptor (beta chain) with its context. Its specificity is unknown. The CDR3 totals 15 residues. CDR1 is MNHNS and CDR2 is SASEGT in the germline V gene. For the second PCR, which ran for about 7 to 12 cycles, a sample-barcoded 5' primer and a J-beta primer mix were used. TCRdb independently ran MiXCR on the 5' RACE reads; one entry per CDR3 protein. Among approximately 1,700,000 distinct CDR3 sequences listed, approximately 39% were seen once. The data stem from a study of blood T cells in healthy people across ages. Study-wide context: Per every two T cells, about one barcoded beta molecule was captured by template switching.

Overall study findings and caveats: TCR beta diversity per million T cells fell roughly linearly with age. It was the long-lived donors that had more naive CD4+ cells and higher diversity than aged donors.

The chain couples TRBV6-1 to TRBJ2-5, with TRBD1 matching 9 bases. Near its end, the DNA agrees better with TRBJ2-7, so the J call may be wrong. Sequenced: blood. This TCR derives from a human donor in good health. This CDR3 is CASSAGTGMWYEQYF. The CDR3 DNA reads as TGTGCCAGCAGTGCTGGGACAGGGATGTGGTACGAGCAGTACTTC.